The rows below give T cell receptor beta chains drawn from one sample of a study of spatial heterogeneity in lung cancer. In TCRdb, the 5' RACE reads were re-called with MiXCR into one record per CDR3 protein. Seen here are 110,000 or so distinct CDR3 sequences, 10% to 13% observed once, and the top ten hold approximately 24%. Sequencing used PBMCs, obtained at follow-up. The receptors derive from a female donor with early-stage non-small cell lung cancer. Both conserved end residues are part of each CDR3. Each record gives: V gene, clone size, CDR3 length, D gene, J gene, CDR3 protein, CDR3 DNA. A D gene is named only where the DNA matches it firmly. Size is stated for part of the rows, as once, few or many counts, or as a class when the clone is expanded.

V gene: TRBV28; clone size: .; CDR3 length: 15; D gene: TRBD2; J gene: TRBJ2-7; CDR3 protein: CASTPSGSFIYEQYF; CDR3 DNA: TGTGCCAGTACCCCTAGCGGGAGTTTTATCTACGAGCAGTACTTC
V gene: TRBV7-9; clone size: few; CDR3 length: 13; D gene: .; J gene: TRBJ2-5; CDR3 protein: CASSLSPQETQYF; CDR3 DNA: TGTGCCAGCAGCTTAAGCCCCCAAGAGACCCAGTACTTC
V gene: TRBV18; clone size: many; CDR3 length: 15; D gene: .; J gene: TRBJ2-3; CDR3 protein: CASSYDRRGTDTQYF; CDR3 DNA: TGTGCCAGCTCATACGACAGGAGGGGCACAGATACGCAGTATTTT
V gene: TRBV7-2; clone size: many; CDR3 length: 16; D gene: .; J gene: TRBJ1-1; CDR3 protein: CASTYRSKQTNTEAFF; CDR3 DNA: TGTGCCAGCACCTACCGATCCAAACAGACGAACACTGAAGCTTTCTTT
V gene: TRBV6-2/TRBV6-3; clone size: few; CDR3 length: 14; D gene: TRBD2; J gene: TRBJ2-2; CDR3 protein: CASSRLSGSGELFF; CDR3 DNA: TGTGCCAGCAGCCGCCTTAGCGGGTCCGGGGAGCTGTTTTTT
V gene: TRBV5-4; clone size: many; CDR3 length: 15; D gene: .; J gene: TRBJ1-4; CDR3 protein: CASSTRFATNEKLFF; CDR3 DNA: TGTGCCAGCAGCACACGTTTCGCAACTAATGAAAAACTGTTTTTT
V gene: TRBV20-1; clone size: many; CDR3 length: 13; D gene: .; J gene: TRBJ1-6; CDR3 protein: CSARTQLGSPLHF; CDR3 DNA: TGCAGTGCTAGAACGCAACTGGGTTCACCCCTCCACTTT
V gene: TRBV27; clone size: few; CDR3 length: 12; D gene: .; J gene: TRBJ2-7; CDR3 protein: CASSFRAYEQYF; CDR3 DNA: TGTGCCAGCAGTTTCAGGGCCTACGAGCAGTACTTC
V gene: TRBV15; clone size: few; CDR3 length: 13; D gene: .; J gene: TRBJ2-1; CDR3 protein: CATSLKGVHEQFF; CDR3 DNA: TGTGCCACCAGCCTTAAGGGGGTCCATGAGCAGTTCTTC
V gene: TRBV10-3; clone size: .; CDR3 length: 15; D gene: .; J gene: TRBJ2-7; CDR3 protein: CAISEAELVVYEQYF; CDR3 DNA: TGTGCCATCAGTGAGGCGGAACTAGTGGTCTACGAGCAGTACTTC
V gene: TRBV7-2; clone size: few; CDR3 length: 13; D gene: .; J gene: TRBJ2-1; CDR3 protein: CASSFVTINEQFF; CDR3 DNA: TGTGCCAGCAGCTTCGTCACCATCAATGAGCAGTTCTTC
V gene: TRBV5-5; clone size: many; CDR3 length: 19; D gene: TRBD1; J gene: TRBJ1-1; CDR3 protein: CASSSRSLRDRETNTEAFF; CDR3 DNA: TGTGCCAGCAGCTCCCGATCCCTCCGGGACAGGGAGACGAACACTGAAGCTTTCTTT
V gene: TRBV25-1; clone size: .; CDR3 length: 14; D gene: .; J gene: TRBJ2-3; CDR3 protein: CASSAPLEGDTQYF; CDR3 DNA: TGTGCCAGCAGTGCCCCGCTTGAGGGTGATACGCAGTATTTT
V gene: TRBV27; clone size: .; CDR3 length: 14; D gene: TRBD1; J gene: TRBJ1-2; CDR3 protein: CASSAQQGRYGYTF; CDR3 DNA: TGTGCCAGCAGTGCCCAACAGGGGAGGTATGGCTACACCTTC
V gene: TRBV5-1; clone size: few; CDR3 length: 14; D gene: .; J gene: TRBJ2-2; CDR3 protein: CASSSGPNTGELFF; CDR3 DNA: TGCGCCAGCAGCTCTGGACCGAACACCGGGGAGCTGTTTTTT
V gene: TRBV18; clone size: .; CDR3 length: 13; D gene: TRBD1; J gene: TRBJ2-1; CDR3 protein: CASSRDRDNEQFF; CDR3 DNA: TGTGCCAGCTCCCGGGACAGGGACAATGAGCAGTTCTTC
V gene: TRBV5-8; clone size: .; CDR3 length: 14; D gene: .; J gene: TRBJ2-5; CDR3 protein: CASSLGQPQETQYF; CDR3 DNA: TGTGCCAGCAGCTTGGGACAGCCACAAGAGACCCAGTACTTC
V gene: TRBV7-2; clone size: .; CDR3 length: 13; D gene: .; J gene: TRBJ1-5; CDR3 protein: CASSLYMGQPQHF; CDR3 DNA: TGTGCCAGCAGCTTATATATGGGTCAGCCCCAGCATTTT
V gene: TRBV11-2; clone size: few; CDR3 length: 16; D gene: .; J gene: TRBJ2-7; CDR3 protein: CASSLEGPTGGTEQYF; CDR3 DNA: TGTGCCAGCAGCTTAGAGGGGCCCACCGGCGGCACCGAGCAGTACTTC
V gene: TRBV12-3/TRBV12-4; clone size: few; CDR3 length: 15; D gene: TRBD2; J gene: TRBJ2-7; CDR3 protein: CASRLAGGDHYEQYF; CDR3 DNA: TGTGCCAGCAGACTAGCGGGAGGGGATCACTACGAGCAGTACTTC
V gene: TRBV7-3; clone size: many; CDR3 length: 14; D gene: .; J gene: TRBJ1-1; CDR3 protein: CASSSGLGVTEAFF; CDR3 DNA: TGTGCCAGCAGCTCGGGCTTAGGAGTCACTGAAGCTTTCTTT
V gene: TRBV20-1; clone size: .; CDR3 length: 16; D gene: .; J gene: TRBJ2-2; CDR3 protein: CSARDSGRVNTGELFF; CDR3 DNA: TGCAGTGCTAGAGATTCAGGCAGGGTGAACACCGGGGAGCTGTTTTTT
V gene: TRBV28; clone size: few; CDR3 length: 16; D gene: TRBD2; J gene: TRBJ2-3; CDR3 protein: CASSSPEEREADTQYF; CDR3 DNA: TGTGCCAGCAGTTCACCCGAGGAGCGGGAGGCAGATACGCAGTATTTT
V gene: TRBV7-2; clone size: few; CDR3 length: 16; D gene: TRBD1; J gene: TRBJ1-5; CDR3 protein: CASSTGTGADGQPQHF; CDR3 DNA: TGTGCCAGCAGCACCGGGACAGGGGCAGACGGCCAGCCCCAGCATTTT
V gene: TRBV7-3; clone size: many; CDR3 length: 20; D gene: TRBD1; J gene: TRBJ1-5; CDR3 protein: CASSLIADRGLRTRNQPQHF; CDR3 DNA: TGTGCCAGCAGCTTAATTGCGGACAGGGGTCTACGAACTCGCAATCAGCCCCAGCATTTT
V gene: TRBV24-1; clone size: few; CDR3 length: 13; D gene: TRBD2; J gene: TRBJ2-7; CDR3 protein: CATSAGGPYEQYF; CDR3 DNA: TGTGCCACCAGTGCGGGAGGGCCATACGAGCAGTACTTC
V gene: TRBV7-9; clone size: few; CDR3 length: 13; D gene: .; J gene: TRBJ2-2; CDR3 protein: CASSFTLSGELFF; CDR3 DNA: TGTGCCAGCAGCTTCACCTTGTCCGGGGAGCTGTTTTTT
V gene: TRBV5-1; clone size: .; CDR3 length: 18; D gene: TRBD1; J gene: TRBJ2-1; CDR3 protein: CASSSSRDRGPADNEQFF; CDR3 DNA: TGCGCCAGCAGCTCGTCCCGGGACAGGGGCCCTGCGGACAATGAGCAGTTCTTC
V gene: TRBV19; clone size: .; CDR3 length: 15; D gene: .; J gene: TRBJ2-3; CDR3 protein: CASSHLNYKPDTQYF; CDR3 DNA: TGTGCCAGTAGCCACTTGAACTACAAGCCAGATACGCAGTATTTT
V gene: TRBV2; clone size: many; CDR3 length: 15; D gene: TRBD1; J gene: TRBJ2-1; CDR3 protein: CASSLQTGRYNEQFF; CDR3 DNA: TGTGCCAGCAGTCTTCAGACAGGGCGTTACAATGAGCAGTTCTTC
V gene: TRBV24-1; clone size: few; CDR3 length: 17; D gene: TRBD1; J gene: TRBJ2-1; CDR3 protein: CATSDWTGGSHYNEQFF; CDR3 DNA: TGTGCCACCAGTGATTGGACAGGGGGCTCTCACTACAATGAGCAGTTCTTC